Reported below is one T cell receptor (beta chain). Its antigen is not yet known. Base quality data are lacking; no much larger clone is found one base away. The library relied on RT-PCR. TCRdb records NextSeq 550 as the sequencer. TCRdb reworked the public reads: Q25 trimming with fastp, MiXCR clone assembly, productive beta chains retained. Entries that share a CDR3 protein sequence are merged under the most common genes and DNA. The sample table shows about 400,000 distinct CDR3 sequences, and roughly 17% are seen once. The ten largest clones represent just over 7% of the sample. The germline V gene (reference sequence) yields SEHNR for CDR1 and FQNEAQ for CDR2. The CDR3 measures 15 amino acids from cysteine to phenylalanine. Only the CDR3 part of the read is kept: 45 bases, read in frame from the first base. V is pruned by 5 bases and J by 1 base, leaving 7 bases of the junction without a gene match.

The sample belongs to a study of patients and donors after allogeneic stem cell transplantation (dated by TCRdb to 2020 to 2022). The material sequenced was blood, either unsorted or a sorted T cell fraction (not recorded which). This sequence was found in a human donor who was either an allogeneic HSCT recipient or a stem cell or donor lymphocyte infusion donor (not recorded which). It is not recorded whose cells these are; they may come from a transplant donor. This chain is built from TRBV7-9 and TRBJ1-1; 7 nucleotides in the junction match TRBD1. The CDR3 sequence is CASSRTGQANTEAFF. Here is the DNA: TGTGCCAGCAGCCGAACCGGACAGGCGAACACTGAAGCTTTCTTT.